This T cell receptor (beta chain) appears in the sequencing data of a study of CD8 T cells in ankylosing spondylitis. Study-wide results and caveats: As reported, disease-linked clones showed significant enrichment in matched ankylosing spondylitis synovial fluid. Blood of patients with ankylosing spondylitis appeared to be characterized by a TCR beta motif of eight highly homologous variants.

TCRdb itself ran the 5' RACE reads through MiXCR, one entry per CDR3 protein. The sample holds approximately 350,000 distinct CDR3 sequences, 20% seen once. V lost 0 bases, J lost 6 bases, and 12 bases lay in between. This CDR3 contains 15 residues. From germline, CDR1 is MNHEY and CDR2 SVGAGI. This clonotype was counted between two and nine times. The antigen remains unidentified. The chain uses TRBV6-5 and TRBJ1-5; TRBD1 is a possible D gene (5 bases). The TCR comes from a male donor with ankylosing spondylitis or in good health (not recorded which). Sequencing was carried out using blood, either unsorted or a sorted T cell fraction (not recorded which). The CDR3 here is CASSYSRGGGQPQHF. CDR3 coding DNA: TGTGCCAGCAGTTACTCGAGGGGAGGAGGTCAGCCCCAGCATTTT.